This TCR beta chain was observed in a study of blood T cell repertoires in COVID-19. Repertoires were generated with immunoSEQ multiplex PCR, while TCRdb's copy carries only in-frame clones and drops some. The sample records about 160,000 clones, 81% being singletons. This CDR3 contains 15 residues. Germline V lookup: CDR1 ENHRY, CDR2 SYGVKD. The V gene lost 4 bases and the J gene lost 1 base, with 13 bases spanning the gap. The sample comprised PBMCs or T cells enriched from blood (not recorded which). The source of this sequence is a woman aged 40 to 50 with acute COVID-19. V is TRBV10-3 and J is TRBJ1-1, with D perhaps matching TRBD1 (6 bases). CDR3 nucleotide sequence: TGTGCCATCAGTGCTACTGTAGGGGGGAACACTGAAGCTTTCTTT. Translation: CAISATVGGNTEAFF.